This TCR beta chain was recovered during a study of T cell repertoires in cytomegalovirus infection. This CDR3 spans 13 amino acids. Trimming removed 9 bases at V and 10 bases at J, with 18 bases between. Germline CDR1 MNHEY, CDR2 SVGEGT. TCRdb re-called the reads with MiXCR, one entry per CDR3 protein. The sample holds some 940,000 distinct CDR3 sequences, about a third seen once. This clonotype was found a few times. Its antigen is unknown. This sequence was found in a human donor in good health (CMV status not recorded). Some clones in this sample may be carry-over from other donors' samples. This chain uses TRBV6-2 or TRBV6-3 with TRBJ2-2; no reliable D call. The sample in question was cultured CD8+ T cells from PBMCs, obtained from culture after CMV antigen stimulation. Here the CDR3 reads CASGWPSGVELFF. CDR3 sequence (DNA): TGTGCCAGTGGGTGGCCCAGTGGAGTGGAGCTGTTTTTT.